This T cell receptor (beta chain) came from a study of T cells expressing NK-cell markers. Study findings and constraints: Of CD8+ T cells, roughly 1.0-8% belonged to dominant NKG2C+ clonotypes in 5 to 7 donors.

With respect to this clonotype: Its antigen is not identified.

From the 5' RACE reads, TCRdb lists one entry per CDR3 protein and no DNA. The listing contains roughly 430,000 distinct CDR3 sequences. This CDR3 is built from 17 residues. This sequence was found in a woman aged 18-70 years in good health. The material sequenced was blood T cells: a sorted CD56 or NKG2C T cell subset, CD4+ or CD8+ T cells, or bulk PBMC T cells (not recorded which). The V gene is TRBV12-3 or TRBV12-4, the J gene TRBJ2-1; lacking DNA, the TRBD1 call made by TCRdb goes unchecked. The CDR3 here is CASSRFSGTGDYNEQFF.